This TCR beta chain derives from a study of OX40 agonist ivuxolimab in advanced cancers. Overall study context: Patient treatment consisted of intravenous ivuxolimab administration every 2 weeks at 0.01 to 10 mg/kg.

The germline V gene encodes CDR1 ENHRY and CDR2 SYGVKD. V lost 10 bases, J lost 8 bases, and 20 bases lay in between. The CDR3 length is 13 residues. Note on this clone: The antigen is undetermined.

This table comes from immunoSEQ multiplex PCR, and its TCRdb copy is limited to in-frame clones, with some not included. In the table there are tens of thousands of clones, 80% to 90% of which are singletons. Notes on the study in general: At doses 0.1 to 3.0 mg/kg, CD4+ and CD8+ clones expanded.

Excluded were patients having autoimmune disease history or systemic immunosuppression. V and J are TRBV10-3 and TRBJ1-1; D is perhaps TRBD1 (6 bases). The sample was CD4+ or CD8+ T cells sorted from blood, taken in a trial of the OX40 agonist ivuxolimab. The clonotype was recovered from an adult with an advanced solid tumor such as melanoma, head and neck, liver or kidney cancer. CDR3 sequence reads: CATNGQPLVEAFF. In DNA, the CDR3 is TGTGCCACAAACGGACAGCCCCTAGTAGAAGCTTTCTTT.